A selection of T cell receptor beta chains follows, all from one sample in a study of siplizumab effects on memory and regulatory T cells. Clones were sequenced by immunoSEQ multiplex PCR, and TCRdb holds only the in-frame ones, with some missing. The data show approximately 100,000 clones, more than 90% seen once. Material for sequencing was CD4+ T cells sorted from blood. The receptor set was obtained from a human donor in good health. Some clones in this sample may be carry-over from other donors' samples. The CDR3 runs from the conserved cysteine through the conserved F or W. Each record gives: clone size, V gene, D gene, J gene, CDR3 protein, CDR3 DNA. A D gene is named only where the DNA matches it firmly. Rows may omit the clone size; those that give it use once, few, many or a size class.

>few|TRBV5-8|TRBD2|TRBJ2-5
CASSPRVAGDQETQYF
TGTGCCAGCAGCCCCCGGGTAGCGGGAGATCAAGAGACCCAGTACTTC
>-|TRBV28|-|TRBJ2-7
CASSSPNEQYF
TGTGCCAGCAGTTCCCCAAACGAGCAGTACTTC
>-|TRBV28|TRBD1|TRBJ2-7
CAGQTGGRYEQYF
TGTGCCGGCCAGACAGGGGGTCGCTACGAGCAGTACTTC
>-|TRBV19|TRBD1|TRBJ2-7
CASSLLPPGQGPHEQYF
TGTGCCAGTAGTTTGTTACCACCGGGACAGGGTCCCCACGAGCAGTACTTC
>-|TRBV27|TRBD1|TRBJ1-4
CASKQQGNEKLFF
TGTGCCAGTAAGCAACAGGGGAATGAAAAACTGTTTTTT
>-|TRBV29-1|-|TRBJ2-5
CSAEIQGSQETQYF
TGCAGCGCCGAAATACAGGGTTCACAAGAGACCCAGTACTTC
>-|TRBV19|TRBD1|TRBJ1-2
CASRRQGSANGYTF
TGTGCCAGTAGACGACAGGGGTCCGCGAACGGCTACACCTTC
>-|TRBV7-9|-|TRBJ2-5
CASSIHRDRETQYF
TGTGCCAGCAGCATCCACAGGGACCGAGAGACCCAGTACTTC
>-|TRBV7-2|-|TRBJ2-1
CASSLRASTYNEQFF
TGTGCCAGCAGCTTACGGGCGTCCACCTACAATGAGCAGTTCTTC
>once|TRBV2|-|TRBJ1-2
CASSVKGNYGYTF
TGTGCCAGCAGTGTTAAAGGGAACTATGGCTACACCTTC
>-|TRBV13|-|TRBJ2-2
CASRRIGTRNTGELFF
TGTGCCAGCAGACGAATCGGGACTCGTAACACCGGGGAGCTGTTTTTT
>-|TRBV6-1|TRBD1|TRBJ1-2
CASSEGQGNYGYTF
TGTGCCAGCAGTGAAGGACAGGGTAACTATGGCTACACCTTC
>-|TRBV6-5|TRBD1|TRBJ1-1
CASSWGQGVSNTEAFF
TGTGCCAGCAGTTGGGGACAGGGGGTTTCGAACACTGAAGCTTTCTTT
>-|TRBV2|-|TRBJ2-4
CASSLKEGGNIQYF
TGTGCCAGCAGCCTCAAGGAGGGTGGAAACATTCAGTACTTC
>-|TRBV5-1|TRBD1|TRBJ2-1
CASSEGQGYANEQFF
TGCGCCAGCAGCGAGGGACAGGGTTACGCGAATGAGCAGTTCTTC
>-|TRBV6-5|-|TRBJ1-5
CASSYNPGHQPQHF
TGTGCCAGCAGTTACAACCCAGGGCATCAGCCCCAGCATTTT
>few|TRBV6-5|-|TRBJ1-2
CASRGPEGYGYTF
TGTGCCAGCCGGGGGCCTGAAGGCTATGGCTACACCTTC
>-|TRBV29-1|TRBD1|TRBJ1-3
CSVGRDRGNTIYF
TGCAGCGTTGGTAGGGACAGGGGGAACACCATATATTTT
>-|TRBV5-8|-|TRBJ2-5
CASSSGLAGTGGETQYF
TGTGCCAGCAGCTCGGGACTAGCGGGGACAGGGGGCGAGACCCAGTACTTC
>-|TRBV6-5|-|TRBJ2-7
CASSYGGGVGLHF
TGTGCCAGCAGTTACGGCGGCGGCGTCGGCCTGCACTTC
>-|TRBV10-3|-|TRBJ1-1
CAHREGRGTEAFF
TGTGCACACAGGGAGGGGAGGGGCACTGAAGCTTTCTTT
>-|TRBV29-1|-|TRBJ2-3
CSVEGRGADTQYF
TGCAGCGTTGAAGGCAGGGGGGCAGATACGCAGTATTTT
>-|TRBV6-5|-|TRBJ2-2
CASSYSGGPLTGELLF
TGTGCCAGCAGTTACAGTGGGGGGCCCCTAACCGGGGAGCTGCTTTTT
>-|TRBV14|TRBD2|TRBJ2-7
CASSRTAGPGGEQYF
TGTGCCAGCAGCCGTACCGCAGGGCCCGGGGGGGAGCAGTACTTC
>-|TRBV6-6|-|TRBJ2-1
CASSLLTTGSYNEQFF
TGTGCCAGCAGTTTACTCACGACAGGCTCTTACAATGAGCAGTTCTTC
>-|TRBV10-3|TRBD2|TRBJ2-7
CAISESPTSSYEQYF
TGTGCCATCAGTGAGTCCCCGACTAGCAGTTACGAGCAGTACTTC
>-|TRBV7-9|-|TRBJ1-4
CASSLGTRTEKLFF
TGTGCCAGCAGCTTAGGGACACGAACCGAAAAACTGTTTTTT
>-|TRBV28|-|TRBJ2-2
CASSLRTGELFF
TGTGCCAGCAGTTTGCGGACAGGGGAGCTGTTTTTT